A selection of T cell receptor beta chains follows, all from one sample in a study of shared clonotypes between healthy human individuals. Assay: immunoSEQ multiplex PCR; the TCRdb copy retains only in-frame clones and omits some. This table holds fewer than 850,000 clones, around 96% found once. Sequencing input: naive CD8+ T cells sorted from blood. The receptors were gathered from a man aged 25 to 40 in good health. Both conserved end residues are part of each CDR3. The D gene is left open where the match is weak. Clone size is not always given. Where it is, it says once, few, many or a class for expanded clones.

D: .; V: TRBV19; size: .; J: TRBJ1-5; CDR3: CASSMGSGGGLYQPQHF; DNA: TGTGCCAGTAGTATGGGGAGCGGGGGGGGTTTGTATCAGCCCCAGCATTTT
D: .; V: TRBV28; size: .; J: TRBJ1-2; CDR3: CASSLFGALYTF; DNA: TGTGCCAGCAGTTTATTTGGGGCGCTCTACACCTTC
D: .; V: TRBV5-5; size: .; J: TRBJ2-5; CDR3: CASSRTDQETQYF; DNA: TGTGCCAGCAGCCGGACAGATCAAGAGACCCAGTACTTC
D: .; V: TRBV11-2; size: once; J: TRBJ1-1; CDR3: CASSLRAGDGEAFF; DNA: TGTGCCAGCAGCTTACGAGCCGGGGATGGAGAAGCTTTCTTT
D: TRBD1; V: TRBV6-6; size: .; J: TRBJ1-1; CDR3: CASGQGSTEAFF; DNA: TGTGCCAGCGGACAGGGCTCCACTGAAGCTTTCTTT
D: TRBD1; V: TRBV18; size: few; J: TRBJ1-1; CDR3: CASSPGFPGGNTEAFF; DNA: TGTGCCAGCTCACCAGGGTTCCCAGGGGGGAACACTGAAGCTTTCTTT
D: TRBD2; V: TRBV28; size: .; J: TRBJ2-2; CDR3: CASSPGLAGLSNTGELFF; DNA: TGTGCCAGCAGTCCGGGACTAGCGGGTCTATCGAACACCGGGGAGCTGTTTTTT
D: TRBD1; V: TRBV27; size: .; J: TRBJ2-1; CDR3: CASSSDRERFYNEQFF; DNA: TGTGCCAGCAGTTCCGACAGGGAACGGTTCTACAATGAGCAGTTCTTC
D: .; V: TRBV27; size: .; J: TRBJ2-7; CDR3: CASSWGGQGVYEQYF; DNA: TGTGCCAGCAGTTGGGGAGGCCAGGGGGTCTACGAGCAGTACTTC
D: TRBD2; V: TRBV7-9; size: .; J: TRBJ2-7; CDR3: CASSSSGRTYEQYF; DNA: TGTGCCAGCAGCTCCTCCGGGAGGACCTACGAGCAGTACTTC
D: .; V: TRBV7-6; size: .; J: TRBJ2-7; CDR3: CASSPHQDYEQYF; DNA: TGTGCCAGCAGCCCGCACCAGGACTACGAGCAGTACTTC
D: .; V: TRBV27; size: .; J: TRBJ1-1; CDR3: CASSLDGRGFGYTEAFF; DNA: TGTGCCAGCAGTTTAGACGGGAGGGGCTTTGGGTACACTGAAGCTTTCTTT
D: .; V: TRBV29-1; size: .; J: TRBJ2-3; CDR3: CSVEGVPGPKQDTQYF; DNA: TGCAGCGTTGAAGGGGTCCCGGGTCCGAAGCAGGATACGCAGTATTTT
D: TRBD1; V: TRBV6-5; size: .; J: TRBJ1-2; CDR3: CASSTPTGLGYTF; DNA: TGTGCCAGCAGTACTCCGACAGGGCTCGGCTACACCTTC
D: .; V: TRBV7-6; size: .; J: TRBJ2-3; CDR3: CASSLQGPPSSTDTQYF; DNA: TGTGCCAGCAGCCTTCAGGGGCCTCCTTCTAGCACAGATACGCAGTATTTT
D: .; V: TRBV7-3; size: .; J: TRBJ2-1; CDR3: CASSLLPPENNEQFF; DNA: TGTGCCAGCAGCTTACTTCCCCCTGAGAACAATGAGCAGTTCTTC
D: TRBD1; V: TRBV4-3; size: .; J: TRBJ1-1; CDR3: CASSKGAFGTEAFF; DNA: TGCGCCAGCAGTAAGGGGGCATTCGGCACTGAAGCTTTCTTT
D: .; V: TRBV29-1; size: .; J: TRBJ2-1; CDR3: CSVEGVISSYNEQFF; DNA: TGCAGCGTTGAAGGAGTCATAAGCTCCTACAATGAGCAGTTCTTC
D: .; V: TRBV7-9; size: .; J: TRBJ2-1; CDR3: CASSPSRSSYNEQFF; DNA: TGTGCCAGCAGCCCCTCGCGGAGCTCCTACAATGAGCAGTTCTTC
D: .; V: TRBV6-1; size: once; J: TRBJ1-2; CDR3: CASSEKGGPYGYTF; DNA: TGTGCCAGCAGTGAAAAGGGGGGGCCATATGGCTACACCTTC
D: TRBD1; V: TRBV19; size: .; J: TRBJ2-7; CDR3: CASSVRDSTYEQYF; DNA: TGTGCCAGTAGTGTCCGGGACAGTACCTACGAGCAGTACTTC
D: .; V: TRBV5-4; size: once; J: TRBJ1-4; CDR3: CASSRPEDEKLFF; DNA: TGTGCCAGCAGCAGGCCGGAGGATGAAAAACTGTTTTTT
D: TRBD2; V: TRBV18; size: .; J: TRBJ2-7; CDR3: CASSRDITQTSGRTTYEQYF; DNA: TGTGCCAGCTCACGGGATATCACCCAGACTAGCGGGAGGACAACTTACGAGCAGTACTTC
D: .; V: TRBV18; size: .; J: TRBJ2-3; CDR3: CASSPPVGRTTDTQYF; DNA: TGTGCCAGCTCACCACCGGTAGGGCGCACCACAGATACGCAGTATTTT
D: TRBD2; V: TRBV30; size: .; J: TRBJ2-1; CDR3: CAWSGPGTSGSYNEQFF; DNA: TGTGCCTGGAGTGGTCCCGGGACTAGCGGGTCGTACAATGAGCAGTTCTTC
D: TRBD1; V: TRBV5-4; size: .; J: TRBJ1-1; CDR3: CASSLGAGGRTEAFF; DNA: TGTGCCAGCAGCTTGGGGGCAGGGGGACGGACTGAAGCTTTCTTT
D: .; V: TRBV29-1; size: .; J: TRBJ2-2; CDR3: CSVLAGNTGELFF; DNA: TGCAGCGTTCTGGCGGGAAACACCGGGGAGCTGTTTTTT
D: TRBD2; V: TRBV25-1; size: .; J: TRBJ2-1; CDR3: CASSDGTSDHPQDEQFF; DNA: TGTGCCAGCAGTGACGGAACTAGCGACCACCCCCAGGATGAGCAGTTCTTC
D: .; V: TRBV6-5; size: .; J: TRBJ2-2; CDR3: CASSYGQGGAGELFF; DNA: TGTGCCAGCAGTTATGGGCAGGGGGGAGCCGGGGAGCTGTTTTTT
D: .; V: TRBV4-3; size: .; J: TRBJ2-7; CDR3: CASSQDRYGNYEQYF; DNA: TGCGCCAGCAGCCAAGATCGCTACGGAAACTACGAGCAGTACTTC
D: .; V: TRBV6-5; size: .; J: TRBJ2-1; CDR3: CASSYSGNNEQFF; DNA: TGTGCCAGCAGTTACTCAGGGAACAATGAGCAGTTCTTC
D: .; V: TRBV4-1; size: .; J: TRBJ2-7; CDR3: CASSQDQGTASYEQYF; DNA: TGCGCCAGCAGCCAAGATCAGGGGACGGCCTCCTACGAGCAGTACTTC
D: .; V: TRBV27; size: few; J: TRBJ2-7; CDR3: CASSLNRAYEQYF; DNA: TGTGCCAGCAGTTTAAACCGGGCCTACGAGCAGTACTTC
D: .; V: TRBV27; size: .; J: TRBJ2-1; CDR3: CASSLWGGGSNEQFF; DNA: TGTGCCAGCAGCTTATGGGGAGGTGGTAGCAATGAGCAGTTCTTC
D: .; V: TRBV11-2; size: .; J: TRBJ2-1; CDR3: CASSPKTDRSTYYNEQFF; DNA: TGTGCCAGCAGCCCAAAGACAGACCGCTCGACGTATTACAATGAGCAGTTCTTC
D: TRBD1; V: TRBV19; size: .; J: TRBJ1-5; CDR3: CASSREGDRGFWNQPQHF; DNA: TGTGCCAGTAGTAGAGAGGGGGACAGGGGATTTTGGAATCAGCCCCAGCATTTT
D: .; V: TRBV7-9; size: .; J: TRBJ1-1; CDR3: CASSSTSEAFF; DNA: TGTGCCAGCAGCTCCACCTCTGAAGCTTTCTTT
D: .; V: TRBV11-2; size: .; J: TRBJ2-1; CDR3: CASSLALPVANNEQFF; DNA: TGTGCCAGCAGCTTAGCCCTCCCCGTTGCGAACAATGAGCAGTTCTTC
D: .; V: TRBV30; size: .; J: TRBJ1-4; CDR3: CALHEDSNEKLFF; DNA: TGTGCCCTGCACGAGGACTCTAATGAAAAACTGTTTTTT
D: .; V: TRBV27; size: .; J: TRBJ2-7; CDR3: CASSLLSSYEQYF; DNA: TGTGCCAGCAGTTTACTATCGTCCTACGAGCAGTACTTC
D: .; V: TRBV29-1; size: .; J: TRBJ1-2; CDR3: CSVEGHGYGYTF; DNA: TGCAGCGTTGAAGGGCACGGCTATGGCTACACCTTC
D: .; V: TRBV5-8; size: .; J: TRBJ2-7; CDR3: CASSLQGSYEQYF; DNA: TGTGCCAGCAGCTTACAGGGTTCCTACGAGCAGTACTTC
D: TRBD1; V: TRBV9; size: .; J: TRBJ1-4; CDR3: CASQGQPNEKLFF; DNA: TGTGCCAGCCAGGGACAGCCGAATGAAAAACTGTTTTTT
D: .; V: TRBV13; size: .; J: TRBJ2-7; CDR3: CASSKPLDPEQYF; DNA: TGTGCCAGCAGCAAACCATTGGACCCCGAGCAGTACTTC
D: .; V: TRBV6-6; size: .; J: TRBJ1-3; CDR3: CASSSTVGSSGNTIYF; DNA: TGTGCCAGCAGTTCCACAGTGGGATCCTCTGGAAACACCATATATTTT
D: .; V: TRBV12-5; size: .; J: TRBJ2-3; CDR3: CASGLGGRADTQYF; DNA: TGTGCTAGTGGTTTGGGGGGGCGGGCAGATACGCAGTATTTT
D: .; V: TRBV7-2; size: .; J: TRBJ1-5; CDR3: CASSLDQGHPQHF; DNA: TGTGCCAGCAGCTTAGATCAAGGACACCCCCAGCATTTT
D: .; V: TRBV7-6; size: .; J: TRBJ2-7; CDR3: CASSLELGTEEQYF; DNA: TGTGCCAGCAGCTTAGAGCTGGGGACGGAAGAGCAGTACTTC
D: .; V: TRBV27; size: .; J: TRBJ1-3; CDR3: CASSLKGWAGNTIYF; DNA: TGTGCCAGCAGTTTGAAGGGGTGGGCTGGAAACACCATATATTTT
D: .; V: TRBV9; size: .; J: TRBJ2-4; CDR3: CASSVASEPKNIQYF; DNA: TGTGCCAGCAGCGTAGCCAGTGAGCCCAAAAACATTCAGTACTTC
D: TRBD2; V: TRBV9; size: .; J: TRBJ2-2; CDR3: CASSVGGAGGTGELFF; DNA: TGTGCCAGCAGCGTAGGAGGAGCGGGAGGGACCGGGGAGCTGTTTTTT
D: TRBD1; V: TRBV2; size: .; J: TRBJ1-2; CDR3: CASRTGQGVMGYGYTF; DNA: TGTGCCAGCAGGACAGGGCAGGGGGTCATGGGTTATGGCTACACCTTC
D: .; V: TRBV11-2; size: .; J: TRBJ1-1; CDR3: CASSFGFPTEAFF; DNA: TGTGCCAGCAGCTTTGGGTTTCCGACTGAAGCTTTCTTT